The T cell receptor beta chain under discussion was sequenced for a study of T-cell reconstitution after alpha-beta-depleted transplantation in children. Unique molecular identifiers were incorporated into the prepared TCRbeta library. From the PCR reads, TCRdb called clonotypes with MiXCR, one entry per CDR3 protein. The data hold some 600,000 distinct CDR3 sequences, with 16% observed a single time. The material sequenced was PBMCs from the stem cell graft donor, taken from the stem cell graft. The TCR sequence derives from a human donor who donated a stem cell graft to a child with acute myeloid leukemia.

The CDR3 is CSARDPRQGSNQPQHF. For the CDR3, the DNA is TGCAGTGCTAGAGATCCCCGACAGGGTAGCAATCAGCCCCAGCATTTT. This rearrangement joins TRBV20-1 to TRBJ1-5; 7 positions agree with TRBD1. With 0 bases clipped from V and 0 bases from J, the junction kept 5 bases outside the gene matches. CDR3 length: 16 residues. Germline CDR1 reads DFQATT; CDR2 reads SNEGSKA (reference sequence).